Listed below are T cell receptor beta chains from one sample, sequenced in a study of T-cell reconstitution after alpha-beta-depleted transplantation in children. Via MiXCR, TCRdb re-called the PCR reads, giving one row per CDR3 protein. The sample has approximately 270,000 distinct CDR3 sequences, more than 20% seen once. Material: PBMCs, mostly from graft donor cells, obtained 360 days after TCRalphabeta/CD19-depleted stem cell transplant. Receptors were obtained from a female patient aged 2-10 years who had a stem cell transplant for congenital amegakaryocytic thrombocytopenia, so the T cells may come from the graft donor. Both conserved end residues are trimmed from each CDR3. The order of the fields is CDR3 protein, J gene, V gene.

CDR3aa: ASSPGSGGSTDTQY
j_gene: TRBJ2-3
v_gene: TRBV18

CDR3aa: SATRTSTNEKLF
j_gene: TRBJ1-4
v_gene: TRBV20-1

CDR3aa: ASRRQGGSYEQY
j_gene: TRBJ2-7
v_gene: TRBV5-5

CDR3aa: ASSWDTAGGDTQY
j_gene: TRBJ2-3
v_gene: TRBV7-9

CDR3aa: ASSDEPLQKETQY
j_gene: TRBJ2-5
v_gene: TRBV6-1

CDR3aa: ASTPFGVRTDTQY
j_gene: TRBJ2-3
v_gene: TRBV28

CDR3aa: SASRTTPYNEQF
j_gene: TRBJ2-1
v_gene: TRBV20-1

CDR3aa: ASEGPNTGELF
j_gene: TRBJ2-2
v_gene: TRBV5-1

CDR3aa: ASSLDRGNTEPF
j_gene: TRBJ1-1
v_gene: TRBV28

CDR3aa: ASSLGRSSTDTQY
j_gene: TRBJ2-3
v_gene: TRBV5-1

CDR3aa: SAAGLPGVTEAF
j_gene: TRBJ1-1
v_gene: TRBV20-1

CDR3aa: ASSPTQGASQPQH
j_gene: TRBJ1-5
v_gene: TRBV18

CDR3aa: ASSQPGTGNQPQH
j_gene: TRBJ1-5
v_gene: TRBV19